The 5 T cell receptor beta chains presented below share a single source sample, sequenced in a study of T cells in women clearing cervical HPV infection. Using immunoSEQ multiplex PCR, the repertoire was profiled, and TCRdb retains in-frame clones only, with some absent. Recorded for this sample: tens of thousands of clones. Sequencing was done on a sample of blood buffy coat. These receptor sequences come from a woman aged 18 to 69 with a cervical HPV16 infection that either progressed to CIN3+ or cleared (not recorded which).

About this clone: The missing CDR3 end, 3 residues past where the read stops, is filled in from the germline J gene. V usage is TRBV18 and J usage is TRBJ2-1; 8 bases are shared with TRBD1. The J segment lost 5 bases and the V segment lost 3 bases, leaving 3 bases of the junction unmatched. This CDR3 has 14 amino acids. From germline, CDR1 is KGHSH and CDR2 LQKENI. Incomplete CDR3 DNA: TGTGCCAGCTCACCGGACAGGGCCAACAATGAG. This encodes CASSPDRANNE. The entire CDR3 protein reads CASSPDRANNEQFF. Full variable domain (remainder filled in from reference TRBV18 and TRBJ2-1): NAGVMQNPRHLVRRRGQEARLRCSPMKGHSHVYWYRQLPEEGLKFMVYLQKENIIDESGMPKERFSAEFPKEGPSILRIQQVVRGDSAAYFCASSPDRANNEQFFGPGTRLTVL.

This clone is medium-sized by frequency. The sequenced fragment ends 3 residues before the CDR3 boundary, so the rest is inferred from the germline J gene. The chain employs TRBV19 and TRBJ1-1, with unresolved D. Germline lookup yields CDR1 LNHDA and CDR2 SQIVND (reference sequence). This CDR3 spans 12 amino acids. Trimming took 5 bases from V and 1 from J, leaving 5 bases between them. CDR3 loop: CASSSGNTEAFF. CDR3 DNA (partial): TGTGCCAGTAGTTCGGGGAACACTGAA.

A note on this clone: Read data end 3 residues before the CDR3 end; the end is taken from the germline J gene. The gene calls are TRBV7-3 and TRBJ2-3; a weak D match, TRBD2 (6 bases). From germline, CDR1 is SGHTA and CDR2 FQGTGA. The CDR3 is 14 amino acids. This CDR3 is CASSLSGIGETQYF. The DNA read from the CDR3 is TGTGCCAGCAGCTTAAGCGGGATTGGGGAGACG.

For this clone: The CDR3 end lies 3 residues beyond the end of the read and is filled in from the germline J gene. V gene TRBV7-9 combines with J gene TRBJ2-2; D unresolved. CDR3 length: 13 residues. Germline CDR1 and CDR2: SEHNR and FQNEAQ (reference sequence). The ends were cut back, 5 bases at V and 6 bases at J, with 10 bases in the middle. Partial CDR3 DNA: TGTGCCAGCAGCCACGTCGCGTCCGGGGAG. This codes for CASSHVASGE. The whole CDR3 region reads CASSHVASGELFF.

A remark on this clone: The read ends 3 residues shy of where the CDR3 ends; the end is completed using the germline J gene. The chain combines TRBV4-2 with TRBJ2-7; 8 nucleotides match TRBD2. Unmatched junction bases numbered 10, after V lost 0 bases and J lost 3 bases. The CDR3 totals 17 residues. Germline V gene sequence: CDR1 LGHNA, CDR2 YNFKEQ. The CDR3 DNA, read in part, is TGTGCCAGCAGCCAAGACCCGAGCGGGGGACTACTCTACGAG. Translation gives CASSQDPSGGLLYE. The full CDR3 reads CASSQDPSGGLLYEQYF.